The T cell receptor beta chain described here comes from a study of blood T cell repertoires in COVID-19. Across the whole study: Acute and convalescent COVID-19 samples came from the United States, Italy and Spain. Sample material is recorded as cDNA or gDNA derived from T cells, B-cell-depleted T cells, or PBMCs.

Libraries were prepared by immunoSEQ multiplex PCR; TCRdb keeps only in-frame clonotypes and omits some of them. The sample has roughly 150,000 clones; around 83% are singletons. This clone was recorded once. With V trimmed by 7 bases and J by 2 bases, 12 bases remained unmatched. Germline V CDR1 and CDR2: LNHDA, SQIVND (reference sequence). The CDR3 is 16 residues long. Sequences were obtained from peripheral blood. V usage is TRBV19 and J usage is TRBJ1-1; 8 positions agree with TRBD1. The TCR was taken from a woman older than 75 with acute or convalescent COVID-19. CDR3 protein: CASNPGGGVLNTEAFF. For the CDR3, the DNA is TGTGCCAGTAACCCAGGGGGCGGGGTGTTAAACACTGAAGCTTTCTTT.